These T cell receptor beta chains were read from a single sample in a study of T cell repertoires in cytomegalovirus infection. MiXCR was run by TCRdb on the reads, yielding one entry per CDR3 protein. Of about 400,000 distinct CDR3 sequences detected, about a sixth appear once; the ten largest clones hold 7.5% to 9%. Sequencing was done on a sample of PBMCs. These receptors were obtained from a human donor in good health (CMV status not recorded). Some clones in this sample may be carry-over from other donors' samples. The CDR3 runs from the conserved cysteine through the conserved F or W. For some rows the clone size is stated as once, few or many, or as a class when expanded; others skip it.

j_gene | v_gene | abundance | CDR3aa
TRBJ2-5 | TRBV29-1 | NA | CSASASGGQETQYF
TRBJ2-5 | TRBV5-4 | NA | CASSLRDGDETQYF
TRBJ1-2 | TRBV12-3/TRBV12-4 | NA | CASSGRGHYGYTF
TRBJ2-7 | TRBV7-2 | many | CASSLDMGIYEQYF
TRBJ2-7 | TRBV2 | NA | CASSERGFSYEQYF
TRBJ2-1 | TRBV7-2 | few | CASSFKPGNEQFF
TRBJ1-2 | TRBV7-6 | many | CASSQVIDIPLHGYTF
TRBJ1-6 | TRBV7-2 | NA | CASSLDWTWYSPLHF
TRBJ2-1 | TRBV11-3 | few | CASSLEPGPHNEQFF
TRBJ2-5 | TRBV7-9 | many | CASNGALAGGRETQYF
TRBJ2-3 | TRBV4-2 | NA | CASSQDLGQGTDTQYF
TRBJ1-1 | TRBV5-4 | few | CASSRYSAGHTEAFF
TRBJ2-5 | TRBV27 | many | CASSWEGAHQETQYF
TRBJ2-5 | TRBV24-1 | many | CATSDLTRDGKETQYF
TRBJ2-2 | TRBV12-3/TRBV12-4 | NA | CASSKQGVDTGELFF
TRBJ2-5 | TRBV6-2/TRBV6-3 | NA | CASITSGGLYHF
TRBJ2-3 | TRBV7-6 | many | CASSLVGPSTDTQYF
TRBJ2-7 | TRBV7-9 | NA | CASSSRGGSYEQYF
TRBJ1-2 | TRBV18 | NA | CASSPPGAAGGGYTF
TRBJ2-6 | TRBV5-1 | NA | CASSLAPTGLRSGANVLTF
TRBJ2-5 | TRBV2 | few | CASTPRRDQETQYF
TRBJ1-2 | TRBV7-9 | NA | CASSRTENYGYIF
TRBJ2-7 | TRBV2 | NA | CASSEAPGHQYEQYF
TRBJ1-2 | TRBV7-2 | few | CASSPTPNSYGYTF
TRBJ2-7 | TRBV29-1 | few | CSVVTQGFSYEQYF
TRBJ2-5 | TRBV7-2 | many | CASSLKKLAGVYQETQYF
TRBJ2-7 | TRBV20-1 | NA | CSARERTSGGNEQYF
TRBJ2-5 | TRBV28 | few | CASSPNYQETQYF
TRBJ2-5 | TRBV12-5 | NA | CASGLFLGGGQKETQYF
TRBJ2-3 | TRBV5-4 | NA | CASSLTPSDTQYF
TRBJ2-3 | TRBV5-6 | few | CASSYLGLARTDTQYF